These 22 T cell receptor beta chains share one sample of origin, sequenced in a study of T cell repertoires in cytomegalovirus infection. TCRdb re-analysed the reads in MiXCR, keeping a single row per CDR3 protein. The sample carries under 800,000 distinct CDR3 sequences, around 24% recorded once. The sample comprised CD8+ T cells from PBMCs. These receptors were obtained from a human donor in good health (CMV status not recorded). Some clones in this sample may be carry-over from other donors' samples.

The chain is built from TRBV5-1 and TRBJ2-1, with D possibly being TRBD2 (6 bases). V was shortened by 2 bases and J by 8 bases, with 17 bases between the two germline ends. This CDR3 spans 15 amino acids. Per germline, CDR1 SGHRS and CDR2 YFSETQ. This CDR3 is CASSFGTGANDEQFF. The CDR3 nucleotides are TGCGCCAGCAGCTTTGGGACTGGGGCGAACGATGAGCAGTTCTTC.

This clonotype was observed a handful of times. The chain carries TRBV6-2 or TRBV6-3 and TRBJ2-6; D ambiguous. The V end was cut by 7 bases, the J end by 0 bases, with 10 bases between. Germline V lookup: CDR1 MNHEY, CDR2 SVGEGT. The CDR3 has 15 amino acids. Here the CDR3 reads CASTPLRSGANVLTF. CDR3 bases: TGTGCCAGCACCCCTCTTCGCTCTGGGGCCAACGTCCTGACTTTC.

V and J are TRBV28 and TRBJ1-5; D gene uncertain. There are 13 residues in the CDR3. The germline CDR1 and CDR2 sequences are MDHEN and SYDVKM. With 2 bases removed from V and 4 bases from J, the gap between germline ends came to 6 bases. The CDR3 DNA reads TGTGCCAGCAGTTTAAGTCATAATCAGCCCCAGCATTTT. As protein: CASSLSHNQPQHF.

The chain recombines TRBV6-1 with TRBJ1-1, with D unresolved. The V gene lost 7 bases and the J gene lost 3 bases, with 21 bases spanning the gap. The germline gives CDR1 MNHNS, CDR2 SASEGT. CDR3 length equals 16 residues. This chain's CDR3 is CASNVGVRDGDTEAFF. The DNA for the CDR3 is TGTGCCAGCAACGTGGGAGTGAGGGATGGGGACACTGAAGCTTTCTTT.

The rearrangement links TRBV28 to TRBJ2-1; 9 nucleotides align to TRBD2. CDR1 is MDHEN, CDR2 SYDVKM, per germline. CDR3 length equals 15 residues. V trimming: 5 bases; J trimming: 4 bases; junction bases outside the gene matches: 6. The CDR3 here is CASSPAGGLYNEQFF. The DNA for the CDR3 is TGTGCCAGCAGTCCCGCGGGGGGGCTTTACAATGAGCAGTTCTTC.

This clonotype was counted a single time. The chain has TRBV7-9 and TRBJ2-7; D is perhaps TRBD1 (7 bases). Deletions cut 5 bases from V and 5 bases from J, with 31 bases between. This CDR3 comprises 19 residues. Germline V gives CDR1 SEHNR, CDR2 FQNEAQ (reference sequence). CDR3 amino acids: CASSHSPDRLGGGFHEQYF. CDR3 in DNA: TGTGCCAGCAGCCATTCACCGGACAGGTTAGGTGGGGGGTTTCACGAGCAGTACTTC.

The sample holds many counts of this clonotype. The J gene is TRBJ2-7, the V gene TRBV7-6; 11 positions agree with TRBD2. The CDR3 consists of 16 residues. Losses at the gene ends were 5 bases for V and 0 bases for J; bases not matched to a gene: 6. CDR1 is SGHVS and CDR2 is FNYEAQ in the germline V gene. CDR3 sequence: CASSAGLAVSSYEQYF. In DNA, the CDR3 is TGTGCCAGCAGCGCGGGACTAGCGGTGAGCTCCTACGAGCAGTACTTC.

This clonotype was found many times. The CDR3 coding sequence is TGTGCCAGCAGTTTCTACGGGGGGGCGAAAAGGGAGCTGTTTTTT. Its protein product is CASSFYGGAKRELFF. The V gene is TRBV28, the J gene TRBJ2-2; 8 positions match TRBD2. Germline V gene sequence: CDR1 MDHEN, CDR2 SYDVKM. V trimming: 3 bases; J trimming: 9 bases; junction bases outside the gene matches: 9. The CDR3 is 15 residues long.

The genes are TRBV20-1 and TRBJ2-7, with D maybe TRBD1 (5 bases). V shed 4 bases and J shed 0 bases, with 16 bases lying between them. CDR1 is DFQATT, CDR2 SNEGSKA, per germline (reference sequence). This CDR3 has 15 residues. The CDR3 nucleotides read TGCAGTGCTATGAATCCTTCAGGGATCTCCTACGAGCAGTACTTC. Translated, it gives CSAMNPSGISYEQYF.

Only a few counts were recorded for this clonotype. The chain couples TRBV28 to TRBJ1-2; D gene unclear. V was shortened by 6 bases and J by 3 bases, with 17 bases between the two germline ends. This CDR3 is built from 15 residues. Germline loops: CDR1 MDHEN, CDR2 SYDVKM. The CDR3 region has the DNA TGTGCCAGCAGGCTGTGGGTTAGAGGCGACTATGGCTACACCTTC. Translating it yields CASRLWVRGDYGYTF.

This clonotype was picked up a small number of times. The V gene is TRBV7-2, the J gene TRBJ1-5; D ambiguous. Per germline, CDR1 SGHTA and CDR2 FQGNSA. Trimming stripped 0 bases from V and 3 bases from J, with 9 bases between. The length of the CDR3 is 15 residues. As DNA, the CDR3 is TGTGCCAGCAGCTTAGCGCACACGTTCAATCAGCCCCAGCATTTT. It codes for CASSLAHTFNQPQHF.

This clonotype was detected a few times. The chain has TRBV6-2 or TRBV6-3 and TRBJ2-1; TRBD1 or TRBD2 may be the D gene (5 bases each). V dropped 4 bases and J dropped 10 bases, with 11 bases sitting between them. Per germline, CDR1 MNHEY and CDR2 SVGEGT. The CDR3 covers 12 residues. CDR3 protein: CASSFWGKEQFF. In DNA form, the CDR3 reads TGTGCCAGCAGTTTTTGGGGGAAAGAGCAGTTCTTC.

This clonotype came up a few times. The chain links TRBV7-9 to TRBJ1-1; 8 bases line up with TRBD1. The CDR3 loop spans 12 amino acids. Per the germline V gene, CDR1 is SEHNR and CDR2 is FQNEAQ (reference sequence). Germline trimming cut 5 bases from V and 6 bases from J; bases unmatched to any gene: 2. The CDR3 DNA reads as TGTGCCAGCAGCCGCAGGGGGCCTGAAGCTTTCTTT. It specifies CASSRRGPEAFF. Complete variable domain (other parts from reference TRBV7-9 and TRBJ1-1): DTGVSQNPRHKITKRGQNVTFRCDPISEHNRLYWYRQTLGQGPEFLTYFQNEAQLEKSRLLSDRFSAERPKGSFSTLEIQRTEQGDSAMYLCASSRRGPEAFFGQGTRLTVV.

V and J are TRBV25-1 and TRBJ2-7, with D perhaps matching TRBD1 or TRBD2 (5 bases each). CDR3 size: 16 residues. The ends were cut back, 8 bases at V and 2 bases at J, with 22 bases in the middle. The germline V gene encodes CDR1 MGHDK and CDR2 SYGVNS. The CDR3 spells CASDPLTTGLTYEQYV. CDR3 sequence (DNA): TGTGCCAGCGACCCACTCACAACAGGACTTACCTACGAGCAGTACGTC.

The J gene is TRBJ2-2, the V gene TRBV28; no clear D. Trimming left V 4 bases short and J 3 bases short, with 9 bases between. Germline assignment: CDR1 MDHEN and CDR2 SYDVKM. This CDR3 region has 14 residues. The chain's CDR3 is CASSYPTDTGELFF. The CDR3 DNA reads TGTGCCAGCAGTTATCCAACGGACACCGGGGAGCTGTTTTTT.

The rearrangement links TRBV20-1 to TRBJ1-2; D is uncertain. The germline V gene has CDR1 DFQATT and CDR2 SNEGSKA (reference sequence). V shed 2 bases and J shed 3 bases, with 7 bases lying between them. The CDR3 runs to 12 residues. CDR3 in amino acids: CSARTPDYGYTF. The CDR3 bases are TGCAGTGCTAGAACACCGGACTATGGCTACACCTTC.

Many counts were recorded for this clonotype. For the CDR3, the DNA is TGTGCCAGCAGTTTTAGCGGTACTAGCACAGATACGCAGTATTTT. It yields the protein CASSFSGTSTDTQYF. This chain links TRBV7-6 with TRBJ2-3; TRBD2 is a possible D gene (6 bases). Trimming took 6 bases from V and 0 from J, leaving 13 bases between them. This CDR3 comprises 15 residues. The germline V gene encodes CDR1 SGHVS and CDR2 FNYEAQ.

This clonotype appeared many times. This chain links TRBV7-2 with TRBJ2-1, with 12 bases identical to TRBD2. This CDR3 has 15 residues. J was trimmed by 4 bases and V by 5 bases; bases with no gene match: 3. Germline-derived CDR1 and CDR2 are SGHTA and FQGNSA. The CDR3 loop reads CASSPLAGGYNEQFF. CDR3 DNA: TGTGCCAGCAGCCCGCTAGCGGGGGGGTACAATGAGCAGTTCTTC.

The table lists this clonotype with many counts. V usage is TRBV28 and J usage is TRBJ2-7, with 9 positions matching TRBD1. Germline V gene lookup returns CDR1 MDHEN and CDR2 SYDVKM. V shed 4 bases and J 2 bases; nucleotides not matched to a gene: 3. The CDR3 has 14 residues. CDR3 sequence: CASSSDRGTYEQYV. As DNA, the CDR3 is TGTGCCAGCAGTTCGGACAGGGGAACCTACGAGCAGTACGTC.

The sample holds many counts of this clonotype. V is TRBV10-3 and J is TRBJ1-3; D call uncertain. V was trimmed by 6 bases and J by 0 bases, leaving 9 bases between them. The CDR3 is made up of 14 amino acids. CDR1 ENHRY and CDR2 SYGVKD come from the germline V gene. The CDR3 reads CAIRALFSGNTIYF. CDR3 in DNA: TGTGCCATCAGGGCACTATTCTCTGGAAACACCATATATTTT.

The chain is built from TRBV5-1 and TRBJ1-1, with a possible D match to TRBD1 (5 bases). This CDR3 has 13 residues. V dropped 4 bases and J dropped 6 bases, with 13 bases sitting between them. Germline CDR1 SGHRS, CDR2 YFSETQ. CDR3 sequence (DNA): TGCGCCAGCAGCGGGGGGGGAAACGCTGAAGCTTTCTTT. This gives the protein CASSGGGNAEAFF.

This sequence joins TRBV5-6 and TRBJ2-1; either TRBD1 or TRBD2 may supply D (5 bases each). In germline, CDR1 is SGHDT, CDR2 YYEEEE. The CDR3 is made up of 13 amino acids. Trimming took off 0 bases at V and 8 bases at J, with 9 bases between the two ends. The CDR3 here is CASSLERGHEQFF. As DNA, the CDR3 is TGTGCCAGCAGCTTGGAGAGGGGACATGAGCAGTTCTTC.